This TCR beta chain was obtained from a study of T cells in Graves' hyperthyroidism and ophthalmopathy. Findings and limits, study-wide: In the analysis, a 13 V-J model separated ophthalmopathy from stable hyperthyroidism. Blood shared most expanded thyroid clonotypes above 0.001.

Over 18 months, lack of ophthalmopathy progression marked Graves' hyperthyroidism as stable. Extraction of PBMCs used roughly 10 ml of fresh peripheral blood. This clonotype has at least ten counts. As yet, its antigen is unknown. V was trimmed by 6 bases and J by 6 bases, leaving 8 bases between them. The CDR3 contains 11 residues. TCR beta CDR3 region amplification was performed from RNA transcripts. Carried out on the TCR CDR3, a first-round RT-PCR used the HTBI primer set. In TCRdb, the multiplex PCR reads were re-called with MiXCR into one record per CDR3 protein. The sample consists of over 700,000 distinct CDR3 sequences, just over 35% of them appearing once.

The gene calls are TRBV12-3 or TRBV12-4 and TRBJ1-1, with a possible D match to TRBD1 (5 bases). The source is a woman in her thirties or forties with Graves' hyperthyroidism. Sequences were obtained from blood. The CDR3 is CASSPGSEAFF. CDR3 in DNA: TGTGCCAGCAGCCCAGGGTCTGAAGCTTTCTTT.